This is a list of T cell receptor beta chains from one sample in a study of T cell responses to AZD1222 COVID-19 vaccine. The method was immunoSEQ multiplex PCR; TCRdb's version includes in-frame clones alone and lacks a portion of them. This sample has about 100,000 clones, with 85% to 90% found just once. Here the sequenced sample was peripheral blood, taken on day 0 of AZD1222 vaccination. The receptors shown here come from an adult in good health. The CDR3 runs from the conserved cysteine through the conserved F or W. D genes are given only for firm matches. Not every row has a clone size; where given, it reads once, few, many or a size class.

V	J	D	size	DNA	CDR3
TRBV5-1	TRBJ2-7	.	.	TGCGCCAGCAGCTCTCAGTACGAGCAGTACTTC	CASSSQYEQYF
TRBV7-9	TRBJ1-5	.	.	TGTGCCAGCAGCTTAGAAGTTCCTCAGCCCCAGCATTTT	CASSLEVPQPQHF
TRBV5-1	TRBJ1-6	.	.	TGCGCCAGCAGCTTCGGTCAGAATAATTCACCCCTCCACTTT	CASSFGQNNSPLHF
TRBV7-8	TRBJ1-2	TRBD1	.	TGTGCCAGCGGGCGGGGACAGGGGACCGGGTCCTATGGCTACACCTTC	CASGRGQGTGSYGYTF
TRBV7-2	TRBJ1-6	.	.	TGTGCCAGCAGCTTAGGTGGGGGACCTTCACCCCTCCACTTT	CASSLGGGPSPLHF
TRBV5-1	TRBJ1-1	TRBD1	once	TGCGCCAGCAGCATCCGACAGGGGGCTAAGGCTGAAGCTTTCTTT	CASSIRQGAKAEAFF
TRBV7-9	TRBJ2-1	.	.	TGTGCCAGCAGCTTAACGGTACAGGGCCAGGCTTTCTTC	CASSLTVQGQAFF
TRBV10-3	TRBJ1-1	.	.	TGTGCCATCAGTGGGATTGACACTGAAGCTTTCTTT	CAISGIDTEAFF
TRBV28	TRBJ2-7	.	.	TGTGCCAGCAGTCTGGGAGATTACGAGCAGTACTTC	CASSLGDYEQYF
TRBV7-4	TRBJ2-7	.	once	TGTGCCAGCAGAACAGTTAAGGGCGAGCAGTACTTC	CASRTVKGEQYF
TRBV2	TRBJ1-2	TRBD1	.	TGTGCCAGCAGTGTAGGGACAGGGTTCGGCTACACCTTC	CASSVGTGFGYTF
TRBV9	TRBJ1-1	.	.	TGTGCCAGCAGCGCATTGGACAGAACGAACACTGAAGCTTTCTTT	CASSALDRTNTEAFF
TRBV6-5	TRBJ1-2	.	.	TGTGCCAGCAGAGACATAGGACAGAGACATGGCTACACCTTC	CASRDIGQRHGYTF
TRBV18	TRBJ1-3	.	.	TGTGCCAGCTCGCAAGCTCAACAGAGATCTGGAAACACCATATATTTT	CASSQAQQRSGNTIYF
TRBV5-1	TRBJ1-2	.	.	TGCGCCAGCAGCTTGGAGGGTATAAATACTAACTATGGCTACACCTTC	CASSLEGINTNYGYTF